These 24 T cell receptor beta chains share one sample of origin, sequenced in a study of T cells in Graves' hyperthyroidism and ophthalmopathy. Amplification of TCR beta CDR3 regions was performed using RNA transcripts as template. TCR CDR3 underwent first-round RT-PCR with the HTBI primer set. TCRdb ran MiXCR on the multiplex PCR reads and lists one entry per CDR3 protein. The profile covers 300,000 or so distinct CDR3 sequences, with approximately 15% appearing a single time and less than 70% taken by the ten largest. What was sequenced was blood. Receptor source: a woman aged 60-75 years with Graves' ophthalmopathy.

This clonotype was counted only a few times. This chain links TRBV4-2 with TRBJ2-2; TRBD1 is a possible D gene (5 bases). The CDR3 has 15 residues. Germline V gene lookup returns CDR1 LGHNA and CDR2 YNFKEQ. Trimming stripped 0 bases from V and 7 bases from J, with 12 bases between. CDR3 bases: TGTGCCAGCAGCCAAGATCGATGGGGCCTCGGGGAGCTGTTTTTT. Residues: CASSQDRWGLGELFF.

This clonotype was recorded a few times. The V and J genes are TRBV28 and TRBJ1-2, with D possibly TRBD1 on 6 matching bases. Germline V gene sequence: CDR1 MDHEN, CDR2 SYDVKM. Trimming stripped 2 bases from V and 4 bases from J, with 14 bases between. The CDR3 spans 15 residues. Here the CDR3 reads CASSLRVDSLYGYTF. The CDR3 bases are TGTGCCAGCAGTTTAAGGGTGGACAGCCTCTATGGCTACACCTTC.

This clonotype was seen ten or more times. V and J are TRBV28 and TRBJ2-7; 8 bases align to TRBD2. V lost 5 bases and J lost 4; bases outside the gene matches: 4. The CDR3 extends over 13 amino acids. From germline, CDR1 is MDHEN and CDR2 SYDVKM. In DNA, the CDR3 is TGTGCCAGCAGTACGGGAGGGCGGTACGAGCAGTACTTC. Its translation: CASSTGGRYEQYF.

The sample holds a few counts of this clonotype. The chain carries TRBV19 and TRBJ2-2, with D perhaps TRBD1 or TRBD2 (5 bases each). This CDR3 contains 16 residues. Germline V lookup: CDR1 LNHDA, CDR2 SQIVND (reference sequence). V shed 6 bases and J shed 1 base, with 15 bases lying between them. The CDR3 spells CASSPWGRVNTGELFF. The CDR3 DNA follows: TGTGCCAGTAGCCCATGGGGACGGGTGAACACCGGGGAGCTGTTTTTT.

This clonotype appeared many times. V gene TRBV5-1 combines with J gene TRBJ1-1, with TRBD1 as a possible D gene (5 bases). The CDR3 sequence is 13 residues long. V lost 1 base to trimming and J lost 10 bases, with 14 bases between them. From germline, CDR1 is SGHRS and CDR2 YFSETQ. The CDR3 sequence: CASSLLGDGGAFF. The CDR3 DNA reads TGCGCCAGCAGCTTGTTGGGGGATGGGGGAGCTTTCTTT.

This clonotype appeared many times. This sequence joins TRBV10-3 and TRBJ2-1; possible D gene TRBD2, 6 bases. The CDR3 has 17 amino acids. The germline V gene has CDR1 ENHRY and CDR2 SYGVKD. With 0 bases removed from V and 1 base from J, the gap between germline ends came to 13 bases. DNA for the CDR3: TGTGCCATCAGTGAGTCGACGGGGGTGAATTCCTACAATGAGCAGTTCTTC. It codes for CAISESTGVNSYNEQFF.

Ten or more counts support this clonotype. The genes are TRBV19 and TRBJ2-7; the D is unclear. V shed 1 base and J shed 0 bases, with 7 bases lying between them. This CDR3 spans 14 amino acids. Germline V gene lookup returns CDR1 LNHDA and CDR2 SQIVND (reference sequence). The CDR3 bases are TGTGCCAGTAGTATAGGACATCTCTCCTACGAGCAGTACTTC. Protein product: CASSIGHLSYEQYF.

This clonotype was seen a few times. The chain combines TRBV18 with TRBJ2-3; 11 bases map to TRBD2. V lost 2 bases, J lost 4 bases, and 8 bases stayed unmatched. The CDR3 sequence is 17 residues long. CDR1 is KGHSH, CDR2 LQKENI, per germline. The DNA of the CDR3 is TGTGCCAGCTCACCAAAAATAGCGGGAGGGCGCGCAGATACGCAGTATTTT. Amino acid sequence: CASSPKIAGGRADTQYF.

This clonotype was seen more than once but under ten times. One end of the junction fails to match germline, which may point to a read error. The V and J genes are TRBV6-1 and TRBJ2-2; 9 nucleotides agree with TRBD1. This CDR3 spans 15 amino acids. Germline V lookup: CDR1 MNHNS, CDR2 SASEGT. This CDR3 reads CASREGTGITGELFF. The CDR3 DNA is TGTGCCAGCAGGGAAGGGACAGGGATCACCGGGGAGCTGTTTTTT.

This clonotype was detected many times. The chain links TRBV15 to TRBJ1-2; TRBD1 matches at 10 bases. The CDR3 extends over 16 amino acids. Germline lookup yields CDR1 LNHNV and CDR2 YYDKDF (reference sequence). V lost 0 bases to trimming and J lost 5 bases; unmatched junction nucleotides: 6. CDR3 residues: CATSRDKTGGKYGYTF. For the CDR3, the DNA is TGTGCCACCAGCAGAGATAAGACAGGGGGCAAGTATGGCTACACCTTC.

Only a few counts were recorded for this clonotype. The chain links TRBV15 to TRBJ1-2, with TRBD1 as a possible D gene (5 bases). Germline CDR1 is LNHNV and CDR2 is YYDKDF (reference sequence). The CDR3 loop spans 13 amino acids. V lost 5 bases and J 4 bases, leaving 11 bases between the germline ends. For the CDR3, the DNA is TGTGCCACCAGCCAAGACAGTGTCTATGGCTACACCTTC. This gives the protein CATSQDSVYGYTF.

In its sample, this clonotype was seen many times. The chain couples TRBV28 to TRBJ1-2, with a tentative D call TRBD1 (6 bases). Germline CDR1 and CDR2: MDHEN and SYDVKM. This CDR3 is built from 13 residues. With 4 bases removed from V and 5 bases from J, the gap between germline ends came to 11 bases. In DNA form, the CDR3 reads TGTGCCAGCAGTTCTAATACAGGGTATGGCTACACCTTC. Translation gives CASSSNTGYGYTF.

This clonotype was seen ten or more times. CDR3 protein: CASSPYRGGNEKLFF. The CDR3 DNA follows: TGTGCCAGCAGTCCTTACCGGGGGGGCAATGAAAAACTGTTTTTT. The chain couples TRBV6-1 to TRBJ1-4, with a weak D call TRBD1 (6 bases). Trimming took off 5 bases at V and 5 bases at J, with 15 bases between the two ends. The CDR3 spans 15 residues. Germline-derived CDR1 and CDR2 are MNHNS and SASEGT.

The sample holds many counts of this clonotype. The chain recombines TRBV20-1 with TRBJ2-7, with D perhaps TRBD2 (5 bases). The V gene's germline CDR1 is DFQATT and CDR2 SNEGSKA (reference sequence). Trimming cost V 1 base and J 0 bases, with 10 bases left between them. CDR3 length: 14 amino acids. The CDR3, as DNA: TGCAGTGCTAGAGGCCCTAGCTCCTCCTACGAGCAGTACTTC. The encoded protein is CSARGPSSSYEQYF.

In its sample, this clonotype was seen many times. The chain links TRBV2 to TRBJ1-5, with D perhaps matching TRBD1 (5 bases). The CDR3 consists of 14 residues. V lost 3 bases and J lost 2, with 8 bases in between. Per the germline V gene, CDR1 is SNHLY and CDR2 is FYNNEI. Here the CDR3 reads CASSDRDRNQPQHF. The CDR3 DNA follows: TGTGCCAGCAGTGACAGGGATCGCAATCAGCCCCAGCATTTT.

A few counts support this clonotype. This chain connects TRBV12-3 or TRBV12-4 to TRBJ2-5; no reliable D call. CDR3 length: 16 amino acids. V was trimmed by 1 base and J by 2 bases, leaving 14 bases between them. Written as DNA, the CDR3 is TGTGCCAGCAGTTTAGGCGGTTTGGCAACGCAAGAGACCCAGTACTTC. Translated, it gives CASSLGGLATQETQYF.

This clonotype was counted at least ten times. J is TRBJ2-1 and V is TRBV2; TRBD2 agrees at 11 bases. The trim removed 5 bases at V and 7 bases at J, leaving 16 bases unmatched. In germline, CDR1 is SNHLY, CDR2 FYNNEI. The CDR3 loop spans 18 amino acids. The CDR3 loop reads CASSWPSGGLASVNEQFF. The CDR3 region has the DNA TGTGCCAGCAGTTGGCCTAGCGGGGGGCTGGCTTCCGTAAATGAGCAGTTCTTC.

This clonotype was seen ten or more times. The chain combines TRBV5-6 with TRBJ2-7; the D gene could be TRBD1 or TRBD2 (7 bases each). This CDR3 contains 15 residues. V was clipped by 1 base and J by 3 bases, with 14 bases between them. Germline V gives CDR1 SGHDT, CDR2 YYEEEE. CDR3: CASSLRPGGGYEQYF. As DNA, the CDR3 is TGTGCCAGCAGCTTGAGGCCAGGGGGGGGCTACGAGCAGTACTTC. The variable domain in full, with the rest retrieved from reference TRBV5-6 and TRBJ2-7, is DAGVTQSPTHLIKTRGQQVTLRCSPKSGHDTVSWYQQALGQGPQFIFQYYEEEERQRGNFPDRFSGHQFPNYSSELNVNALLLGDSALYLCASSLRPGGGYEQYFGPGTRLTVT.

This clonotype was recorded many times. The V call is TRBV27, the J call TRBJ2-7; no reliable D call. CDR1 is MNHEY, CDR2 SMNVEV, per germline (reference sequence). The CDR3 sequence is 13 residues long. The ends were cut back, 5 bases at V and 3 bases at J, with 11 bases in the middle. The CDR3 nucleotides read TGTGCCAGCAGTAGAGGTGCGGTCTACGAGCAGTACTTC. Translated, it gives CASSRGAVYEQYF.

The V and J genes are TRBV29-1 and TRBJ1-2; perhaps TRBD1 as D (5 bases). The V gene's germline CDR1 is SQVTM and CDR2 ANQGSEA. This CDR3 has 15 amino acids. V lost 3 bases and J lost 6, with 20 bases in between. This CDR3 is CSVERGGWGVDGYTF. The CDR3 DNA reads as TGCAGCGTTGAGCGGGGGGGTTGGGGGGTGGATGGCTACACCTTC. Filled out from reference TRBV29-1 and TRBJ1-2, the complete variable domain reads SAVISQKPSRDICQRGTSLTIQCQVDSQVTMMFWYRQQPGQSLTLIATANQGSEATYESGFVIDKFPISRPNLTFSTLTVSNMSPEDSSIYLCSVERGGWGVDGYTFGSGTRLTVV.

There are many counts of this clonotype. The V call is TRBV7-2, the J call TRBJ2-3; TRBD1 or TRBD2 may be the D gene (5 bases each). From germline, CDR1 is SGHTA and CDR2 FQGNSA. The CDR3 covers 12 residues. V was shortened by 6 bases and J by 4 bases, with 8 bases between the two germline ends. CDR3 nucleotides: TGTGCCAGCAGATTGGGGGCAGATACGCAGTATTTT. Its protein is CASRLGADTQYF. Looking up the rest from reference TRBV7-2 and TRBJ2-3 gives the full variable domain: GAGVSQSPSNKVTEKGKDVELRCDPISGHTALYWYRQSLGQGLEFLIYFQGNSAPDKSGLPSDRFSAERTGGSVSTLTIQRTQQEDSAVYLCASRLGADTQYFGPGTRLTVL.

This clonotype was detected many times. The chain joins TRBV10-2 to TRBJ1-1; D ambiguous. This CDR3 spans 12 amino acids. Trimming left V 3 bases short and J 6 bases short, with 8 bases between. CDR1 WSHSY and CDR2 SAAADI come from the germline V gene. CDR3 protein: CASSDRTAEAFF. CDR3 sequence (DNA): TGCGCCAGCAGTGATCGGACGGCTGAAGCTTTCTTT.

The sample holds many counts of this clonotype. The DNA for the CDR3 is TGTGCCAGCAGCTTGTTCTCCTCTACGGACACACCCTACGAGCAGTACTTC. It encodes CASSLFSSTDTPYEQYF. V gene TRBV5-8 combines with J gene TRBJ2-7; tentative D call: TRBD1 (5 bases). Germline loops: CDR1 SGHTS, CDR2 YDEGEE. The CDR3 spans 17 residues. Trimming shortened V by 1 base and J by 2 bases, and 19 bases separated the two germline ends.

This clonotype was detected a few times. The chain combines TRBV5-1 with TRBJ1-2; D possibly corresponds to TRBD1 (6 bases). Between the trimmed V and J ends, which lost 3 bases and 4 bases, there was a span of 19 bases. Germline assignment: CDR1 SGHRS and CDR2 YFSETQ. CDR3 length equals 16 residues. The CDR3: CASSSEGVETAYGYTF. In DNA form, the CDR3 reads TGCGCCAGCAGCTCGGAGGGGGTTGAAACCGCCTATGGCTACACCTTC. The complete variable domain, with remaining parts taken from reference TRBV5-1 and TRBJ1-2, reads KAGVTQTPRYLIKTRGQQVTLSCSPISGHRSVSWYQQTPGQGLQFLFEYFSETQRNKGNFPGRFSGRQFSNSRSEMNVSTLELGDSALYLCASSSEGVETAYGYTFGSGTRLTVV.